This T cell receptor beta chain derives from a study of cytomegalovirus exposure and HLA in healthy donors. The overall study: The Caucasian-associated ancestry cluster contained about 80% of the 300 to 400 genotyped donors.

This CDR3 spans 14 amino acids. V lost 7 bases to trimming and J lost 7 bases; unmatched junction nucleotides: 6. The germline gives CDR1 MDHEN, CDR2 SYDVKM. Of note for this clone: Its antigen is unidentified.

Study-wide points: Altogether, 150 to 200 TCR beta chains were recorded as cytomegalovirus-associated. Published work reported that the classifier diagnosed cytomegalovirus status with high specificity and sensitivity.

This PCR relied on a set of 60 Vbeta primers and 13 Jbeta primers. Produced via immunoSEQ multiplex PCR; TCRdb's table is partial and in-frame only. The data show around 150,000 clones, with 50% to 75% seen just once and roughly 6.8% held by the top ten. The sequence was collected from a woman aged 60-75 years in good health and CMV-seropositive. The source material was PBMCs. The rearrangement uses TRBV28 and TRBJ1-4, with TRBD1 matching 10 bases. CDR3 amino acids: CASTATGGFEKLFF. The CDR3 DNA is TGTGCCAGCACCGCGACAGGGGGCTTTGAAAAACTGTTTTTT.